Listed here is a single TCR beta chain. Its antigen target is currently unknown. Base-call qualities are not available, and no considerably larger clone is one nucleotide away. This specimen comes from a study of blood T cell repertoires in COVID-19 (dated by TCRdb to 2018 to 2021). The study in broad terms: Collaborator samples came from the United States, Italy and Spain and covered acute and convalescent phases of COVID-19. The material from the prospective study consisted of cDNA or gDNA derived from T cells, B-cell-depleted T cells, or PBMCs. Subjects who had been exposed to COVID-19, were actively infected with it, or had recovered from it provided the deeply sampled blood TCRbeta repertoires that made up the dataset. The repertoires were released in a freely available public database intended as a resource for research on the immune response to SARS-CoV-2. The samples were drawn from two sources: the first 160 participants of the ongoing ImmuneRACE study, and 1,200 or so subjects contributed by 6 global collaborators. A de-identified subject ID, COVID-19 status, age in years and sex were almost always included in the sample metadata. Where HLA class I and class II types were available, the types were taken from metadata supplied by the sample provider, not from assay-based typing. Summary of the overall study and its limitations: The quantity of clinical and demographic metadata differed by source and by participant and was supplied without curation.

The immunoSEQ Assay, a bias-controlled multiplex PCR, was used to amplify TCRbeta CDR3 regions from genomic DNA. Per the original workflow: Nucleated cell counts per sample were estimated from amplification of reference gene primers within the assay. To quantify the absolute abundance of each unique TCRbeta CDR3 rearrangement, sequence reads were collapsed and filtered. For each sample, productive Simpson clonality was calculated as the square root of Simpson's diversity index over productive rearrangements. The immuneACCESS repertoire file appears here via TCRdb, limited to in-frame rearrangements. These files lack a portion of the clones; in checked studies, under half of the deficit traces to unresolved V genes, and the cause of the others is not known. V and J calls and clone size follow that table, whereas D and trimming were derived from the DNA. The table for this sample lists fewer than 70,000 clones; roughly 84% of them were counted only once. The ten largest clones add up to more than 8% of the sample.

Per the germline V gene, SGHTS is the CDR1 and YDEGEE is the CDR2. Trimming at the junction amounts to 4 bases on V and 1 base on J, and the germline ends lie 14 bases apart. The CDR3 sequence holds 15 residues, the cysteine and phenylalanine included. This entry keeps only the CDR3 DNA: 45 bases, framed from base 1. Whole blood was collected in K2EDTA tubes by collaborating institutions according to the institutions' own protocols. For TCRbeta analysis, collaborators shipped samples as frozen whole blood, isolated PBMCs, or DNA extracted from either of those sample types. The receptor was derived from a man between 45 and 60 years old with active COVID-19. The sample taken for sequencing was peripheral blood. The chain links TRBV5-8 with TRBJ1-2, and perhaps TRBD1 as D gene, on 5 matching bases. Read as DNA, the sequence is TGTGCCAGCAGCCCTTACGCGGGGCTTAACTATGGCTACACCTTC. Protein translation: CASSPYAGLNYGYTF.